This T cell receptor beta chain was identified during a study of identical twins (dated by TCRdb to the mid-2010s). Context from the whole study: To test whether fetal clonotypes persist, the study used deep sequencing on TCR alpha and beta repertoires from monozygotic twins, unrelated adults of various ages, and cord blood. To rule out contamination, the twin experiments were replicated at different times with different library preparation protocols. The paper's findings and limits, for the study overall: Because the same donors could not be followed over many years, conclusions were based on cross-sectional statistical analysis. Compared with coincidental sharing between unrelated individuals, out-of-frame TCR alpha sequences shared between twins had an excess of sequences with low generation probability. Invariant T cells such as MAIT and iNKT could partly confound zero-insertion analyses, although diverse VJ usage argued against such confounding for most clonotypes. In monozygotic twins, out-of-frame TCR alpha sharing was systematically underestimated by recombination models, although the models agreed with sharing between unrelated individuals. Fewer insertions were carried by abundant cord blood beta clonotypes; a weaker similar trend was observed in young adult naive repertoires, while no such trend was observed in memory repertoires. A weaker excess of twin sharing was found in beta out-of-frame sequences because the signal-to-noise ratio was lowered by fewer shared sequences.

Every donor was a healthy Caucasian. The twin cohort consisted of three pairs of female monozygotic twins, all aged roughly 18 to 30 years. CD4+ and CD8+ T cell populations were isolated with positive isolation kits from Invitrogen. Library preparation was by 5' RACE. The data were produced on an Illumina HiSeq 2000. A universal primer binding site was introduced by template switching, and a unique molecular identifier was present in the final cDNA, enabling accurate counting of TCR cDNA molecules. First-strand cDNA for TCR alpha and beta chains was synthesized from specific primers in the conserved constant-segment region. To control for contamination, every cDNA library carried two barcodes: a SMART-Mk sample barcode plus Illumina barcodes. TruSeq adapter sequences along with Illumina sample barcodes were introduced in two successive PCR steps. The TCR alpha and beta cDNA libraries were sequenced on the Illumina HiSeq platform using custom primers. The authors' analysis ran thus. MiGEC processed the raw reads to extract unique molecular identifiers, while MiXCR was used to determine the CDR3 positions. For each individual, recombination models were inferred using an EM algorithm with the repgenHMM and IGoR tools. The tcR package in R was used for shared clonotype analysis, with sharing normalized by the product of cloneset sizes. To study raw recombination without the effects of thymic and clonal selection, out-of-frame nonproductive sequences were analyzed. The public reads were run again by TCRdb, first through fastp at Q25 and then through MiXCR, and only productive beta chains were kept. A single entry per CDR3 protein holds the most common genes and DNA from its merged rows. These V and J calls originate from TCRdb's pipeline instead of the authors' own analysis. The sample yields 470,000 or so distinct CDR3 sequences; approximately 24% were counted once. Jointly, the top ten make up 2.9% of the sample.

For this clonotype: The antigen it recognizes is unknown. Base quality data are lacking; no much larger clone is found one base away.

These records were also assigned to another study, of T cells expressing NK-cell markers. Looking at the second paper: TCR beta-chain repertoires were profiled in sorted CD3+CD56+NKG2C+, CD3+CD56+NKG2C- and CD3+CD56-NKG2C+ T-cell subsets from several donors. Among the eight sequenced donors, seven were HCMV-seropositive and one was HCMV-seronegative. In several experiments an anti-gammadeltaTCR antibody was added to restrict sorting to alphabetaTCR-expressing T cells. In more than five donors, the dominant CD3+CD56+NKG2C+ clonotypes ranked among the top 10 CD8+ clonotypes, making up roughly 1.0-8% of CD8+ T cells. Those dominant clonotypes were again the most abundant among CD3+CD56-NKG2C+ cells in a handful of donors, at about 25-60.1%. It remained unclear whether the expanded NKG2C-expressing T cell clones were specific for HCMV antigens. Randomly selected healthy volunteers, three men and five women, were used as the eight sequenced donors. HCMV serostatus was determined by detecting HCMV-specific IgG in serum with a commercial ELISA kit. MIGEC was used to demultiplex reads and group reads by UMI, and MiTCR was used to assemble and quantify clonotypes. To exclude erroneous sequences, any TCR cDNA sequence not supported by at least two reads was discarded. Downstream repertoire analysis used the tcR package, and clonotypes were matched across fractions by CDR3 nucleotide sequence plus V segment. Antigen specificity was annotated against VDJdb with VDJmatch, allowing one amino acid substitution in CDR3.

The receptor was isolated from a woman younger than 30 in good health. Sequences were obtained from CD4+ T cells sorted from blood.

The CDR3 corresponds to CASSIGFPNRETQYF. The DNA sequence is TGTGCCAGTAGTATAGGTTTCCCTAATCGGGAGACCCAGTACTTC. This receptor chain uses TRBV19 and TRBJ2-5; no D gene can be assigned with confidence. Spanning cysteine to phenylalanine, the CDR3 consists of 15 amino acids. Solely the CDR3 DNA is kept, with 45 bases framed from the first base. CDR1 and CDR2 were assigned from the germline V gene (reference sequence) as LNHDA and SQIVND. Trimming takes 1 base from V and 5 bases from J, and the germline ends sit 14 bases apart.